The subject of this entry is one T cell receptor (beta chain). Its antigen is not known. Sequencing involved patients with CD8+CD57+ cell expansion previously shown by flow cytometry. This sample was included in a study of CD8+CD57+ T cells in acquired aplastic anemia. Study findings and constraints: Statistical testing detected no significant gap in CD8+ Simpson's diversity between patients and controls. Overlap between patients and controls comprised roughly 28 CD8+ CDR3 sequences.

The V segment lost 0 bases and the J segment 4 bases; nucleotides outside the gene matches: 14. Per germline, CDR1 SGHAT and CDR2 FQNNGV. The CDR3 length is 19 residues. Using genomic DNA as the template, TCR beta VDJ and CDR3 profiling was carried out. TCRdb re-called the reads with MiXCR, one entry per CDR3 protein. This sample has a few hundred thousand distinct CDR3 sequences, with more than 25% found just once. The sequenced sample was sorted CD4+, CD8+, or CD8+CD57+ T cells (not recorded which) from PBMCs. The clonotype comes from a human donor with aplastic anemia. The chain recombines TRBV11-2 with TRBJ2-1; the match to TRBD2 covers 8 bases. The CDR3 nucleotides are TGTGCCAGCAGCTTAGAGAGACTAGCGCTCCTGTCTGTGTACAATGAGCAGTTCTTC. Translation: CASSLERLALLSVYNEQFF.